This is a list of T cell receptor beta chains from one sample in a study of blood T cell repertoires in COVID-19. The assay was immunoSEQ multiplex PCR, and TCRdb's table has in-frame clones only and misses some. The table lists over 250,000 clones, roughly nine tenths of them singletons, with 2.6% in the top ten. The sequencing sample was made of PBMCs or T cells enriched from blood (not recorded which). The source is a woman aged 18-29 years who had recovered from COVID-19. The CDR3 runs from the conserved cysteine through the conserved F or W. D genes are given only for firm matches. For some rows the clone size is stated as once, few or many, or as a class when expanded; others skip it.

v_gene: TRBV7-2; d_gene: -; abundance: -; j_gene: TRBJ1-2; CDR3nt: TGTGCCAGCAGCTTAGCGAGAGCATTAAATAACTATGGCTACACCTTC; CDR3aa: CASSLARALNNYGYTF
v_gene: TRBV5-1; d_gene: TRBD2; abundance: -; j_gene: TRBJ2-1; CDR3nt: TGCGCCAGCAGCTTGACTAGCGGGTCATACAATGAGCAGTTCTTC; CDR3aa: CASSLTSGSYNEQFF
v_gene: TRBV11-2; d_gene: -; abundance: -; j_gene: TRBJ1-1; CDR3nt: TGTGCCAGCACGATGGGCAGCTATGCCACTGAAGCTTTCTTT; CDR3aa: CASTMGSYATEAFF
v_gene: TRBV28; d_gene: -; abundance: -; j_gene: TRBJ2-1; CDR3nt: TGTGCCAGCAGGTGGGGCGGTTACAATGAGCAGTTCTTC; CDR3aa: CASRWGGYNEQFF
v_gene: TRBV19; d_gene: -; abundance: -; j_gene: TRBJ2-1; CDR3nt: TGTGCCACCCAGGGGACAAGTGGGACCTACAATGAGCAGTTCTTC; CDR3aa: CATQGTSGTYNEQFF
v_gene: TRBV18; d_gene: -; abundance: -; j_gene: TRBJ2-2; CDR3nt: TGTGCCAGCTCACCGATAGTATCCAGGGACACCGGGGAGCTGTTTTTT; CDR3aa: CASSPIVSRDTGELFF
v_gene: TRBV12-3/TRBV12-4; d_gene: -; abundance: -; j_gene: TRBJ1-5; CDR3nt: TGTGCCAGCAGTTCAGGGCAGCCCCAGCATTTT; CDR3aa: CASSSGQPQHF
v_gene: TRBV9; d_gene: -; abundance: -; j_gene: TRBJ2-2; CDR3nt: TGTGCCAGCAGCGTAGCTGGTTTCGGCGGGAAAGGGTCCACCGGGGAGCTGTTTTTT; CDR3aa: CASSVAGFGGKGSTGELFF
v_gene: TRBV7-9; d_gene: TRBD2; abundance: -; j_gene: TRBJ2-7; CDR3nt: TGTGCCAGCGTGCGGCTAGCGGGACGATACGAGCAGTACTTC; CDR3aa: CASVRLAGRYEQYF
v_gene: TRBV27; d_gene: TRBD2; abundance: -; j_gene: TRBJ2-4; CDR3nt: TGTGCCAGCAGTTTTGTCGGGGGGGAAAACATTCAGTACTTC; CDR3aa: CASSFVGGENIQYF
v_gene: TRBV3-1/TRBV3-2; d_gene: TRBD2; abundance: few; j_gene: TRBJ2-7; CDR3nt: TGTGCCAGCAGAGGACTAGCGCCAAACTCCTACGAGCAGTACTTC; CDR3aa: CASRGLAPNSYEQYF
v_gene: TRBV10-3; d_gene: -; abundance: -; j_gene: TRBJ1-2; CDR3nt: TGTGCCATCAGTGAGTCGATAGCTAACTATGGCTACACCTTC; CDR3aa: CAISESIANYGYTF
v_gene: TRBV7-8; d_gene: -; abundance: -; j_gene: TRBJ2-2; CDR3nt: TGTGCCAGCAGCCCCTCCCAAGTCGGCACCGGGGAGCTGTTTTTT; CDR3aa: CASSPSQVGTGELFF
v_gene: TRBV6-5; d_gene: -; abundance: -; j_gene: TRBJ2-7; CDR3nt: TGTGCCAGCAGCTTCGGAGGCAGTTCCTACGAGCAGTACTTC; CDR3aa: CASSFGGSSYEQYF
v_gene: TRBV18; d_gene: -; abundance: -; j_gene: TRBJ2-1; CDR3nt: TGTGCCAGCTCACCGGGTGCAGGGATAACCTACAATGAGCAGTTCTTC; CDR3aa: CASSPGAGITYNEQFF
v_gene: TRBV6-5; d_gene: TRBD1; abundance: -; j_gene: TRBJ1-1; CDR3nt: TGTGCCACCAGGGACAGGGGGGCGATGAACACTGAAGCTTTCTTT; CDR3aa: CATRDRGAMNTEAFF
v_gene: TRBV6-5; d_gene: TRBD1; abundance: -; j_gene: TRBJ2-2; CDR3nt: TGTGCCAGCAGACCCGGGACAGGGGGCACCGGGGAGCTGTTTTTT; CDR3aa: CASRPGTGGTGELFF
v_gene: TRBV7-9; d_gene: -; abundance: -; j_gene: TRBJ2-1; CDR3nt: TGTGCCAGCAGCCTAGACACGAATGAGCAGTTCTTC; CDR3aa: CASSLDTNEQFF
v_gene: TRBV24-1; d_gene: TRBD1; abundance: -; j_gene: TRBJ1-2; CDR3nt: TGTGCCACCAGTGAGTCGACAGGGGTGAGTCGGTATGGCTACACCTTC; CDR3aa: CATSESTGVSRYGYTF
v_gene: TRBV5-8; d_gene: TRBD1; abundance: -; j_gene: TRBJ1-1; CDR3nt: TGTGCCAGCAGCTTGATAGGGGGCAGTACTGAAGCTTTCTTT; CDR3aa: CASSLIGGSTEAFF
v_gene: TRBV10-3; d_gene: -; abundance: -; j_gene: TRBJ2-7; CDR3nt: TGTGCCATCAGTCCTACTGGCGGTGGCTACGAGCAGTACTTC; CDR3aa: CAISPTGGGYEQYF
v_gene: TRBV4-2; d_gene: TRBD2; abundance: -; j_gene: TRBJ2-1; CDR3nt: TGTGCCAGCAGCTCAGGATTACTAGCGGGAAATAACAATGAGCAGTTCTTC; CDR3aa: CASSSGLLAGNNNEQFF
v_gene: TRBV19; d_gene: -; abundance: -; j_gene: TRBJ1-5; CDR3nt: TGTGCCAGTATCCGGGGGTCGGGGATCAATCAGCCCCAGCATTTT; CDR3aa: CASIRGSGINQPQHF
v_gene: TRBV5-1; d_gene: TRBD2; abundance: -; j_gene: TRBJ2-1; CDR3nt: TGCGCCAGCAGCCCGGGACTAGCGGGGGGGCACAATGAGCAGTTCTTC; CDR3aa: CASSPGLAGGHNEQFF
v_gene: TRBV18; d_gene: TRBD1; abundance: -; j_gene: TRBJ1-1; CDR3nt: TGTGCCAGCTCACCGATGGGACAGGGGGTTGGTGGCACTGAAGCTTTCTTT; CDR3aa: CASSPMGQGVGGTEAFF
v_gene: TRBV7-9; d_gene: -; abundance: -; j_gene: TRBJ2-5; CDR3nt: TGTGCCAGCAGCCTAGCAGGGGCCGGGGAGACCCAGTACTTC; CDR3aa: CASSLAGAGETQYF
v_gene: TRBV7-8; d_gene: -; abundance: -; j_gene: TRBJ2-4; CDR3nt: TGTGCCAGCAGCGCGGGACCGCGCCGGGGAGCCAAAAACATTCAGTACTTC; CDR3aa: CASSAGPRRGAKNIQYF
v_gene: TRBV18; d_gene: -; abundance: -; j_gene: TRBJ1-5; CDR3nt: TGTGCCAACTCACCCAGGGGAGGGAATCAGCCCCAGCATTTT; CDR3aa: CANSPRGGNQPQHF
v_gene: TRBV25-1; d_gene: -; abundance: once; j_gene: TRBJ1-6; CDR3nt: TGTGCCAGCAGTGAAATTTTTAGGGAGAATTCACCCCTCCACTTT; CDR3aa: CASSEIFRENSPLHF
v_gene: TRBV6-1; d_gene: TRBD1; abundance: -; j_gene: TRBJ1-5; CDR3nt: TGTGCCAGCAGTGGCAGGGGGAGGAATCAGCCCCAGCATTTT; CDR3aa: CASSGRGRNQPQHF
v_gene: TRBV9; d_gene: TRBD2; abundance: -; j_gene: TRBJ2-3; CDR3nt: TGTGCCAGCAGCGTAGGGTGGAGCGGGGGGGGCACAGATACGCAGTATTTT; CDR3aa: CASSVGWSGGGTDTQYF
v_gene: TRBV25-1; d_gene: TRBD1; abundance: -; j_gene: TRBJ1-6; CDR3nt: TGTGCCAGCAGGGGACAGGGATCACCCCTCCACTTT; CDR3aa: CASRGQGSPLHF
v_gene: TRBV19; d_gene: TRBD1; abundance: -; j_gene: TRBJ2-7; CDR3nt: TGTGCCAGTAGTGGGACAGGGAGACCCTACGAGCAGTACTTC; CDR3aa: CASSGTGRPYEQYF
v_gene: TRBV12-5; d_gene: TRBD1; abundance: -; j_gene: TRBJ2-7; CDR3nt: TGTGCTAGTGGTCTCGACAGGGGCGAAATCTCCTACGAGCAGTACTTC; CDR3aa: CASGLDRGEISYEQYF
v_gene: TRBV3-1/TRBV3-2; d_gene: -; abundance: -; j_gene: TRBJ1-2; CDR3nt: TGTGCCAGCAGCCAAGATCTCGGCAGGAGGGGTGGCTACACCTTC; CDR3aa: CASSQDLGRRGGYTF
v_gene: TRBV10-2; d_gene: -; abundance: -; j_gene: TRBJ1-6; CDR3nt: TGCGCCAGCAGCCTGACATTAAATAATTCACCCCTCCACTTT; CDR3aa: CASSLTLNNSPLHF
v_gene: TRBV30; d_gene: -; abundance: -; j_gene: TRBJ1-1; CDR3nt: TGTTCCTCAGAGGCCACTGAAGCTTTCTTT; CDR3aa: CSSEATEAFF
v_gene: TRBV5-1; d_gene: -; abundance: -; j_gene: TRBJ1-4; CDR3nt: TGCGCCAGCAGCGTGGACTCTAATGAAAAACTGTTTTTT; CDR3aa: CASSVDSNEKLFF
v_gene: TRBV9; d_gene: -; abundance: -; j_gene: TRBJ1-2; CDR3nt: TGTGCCAGCAGCGTTCGGGGAAACTATGGCTACACCTTC; CDR3aa: CASSVRGNYGYTF
v_gene: TRBV11-3; d_gene: -; abundance: -; j_gene: TRBJ1-2; CDR3nt: TGTGCCAGCAGCCATGACAGGACCTTTGGCTACACCTTC; CDR3aa: CASSHDRTFGYTF
v_gene: TRBV19; d_gene: TRBD1; abundance: -; j_gene: TRBJ1-2; CDR3nt: TGTGCCAGTAGCCCTGACAGGGGAGAATATGGCTACACCTTC; CDR3aa: CASSPDRGEYGYTF
v_gene: TRBV2; d_gene: -; abundance: -; j_gene: TRBJ1-1; CDR3nt: TGTGCCAGCAGTTATACAGGGAGGAACACTGAAGCTTTCTTT; CDR3aa: CASSYTGRNTEAFF
v_gene: TRBV25-1; d_gene: -; abundance: -; j_gene: TRBJ2-5; CDR3nt: TGTGCCAGCAGTGACTCGACAGAGTACCAAGAGACCCAGTACTTC; CDR3aa: CASSDSTEYQETQYF
v_gene: TRBV2; d_gene: -; abundance: -; j_gene: TRBJ2-2; CDR3nt: TGTGCCAGCAGTGAGACAAACGGGGAGCTGTTTTTT; CDR3aa: CASSETNGELFF
v_gene: TRBV27; d_gene: TRBD1; abundance: -; j_gene: TRBJ1-3; CDR3nt: TGTGCCAGCAGTTTAAGTGGACAGGGGGATGTAGGAAACACCATATATTTT; CDR3aa: CASSLSGQGDVGNTIYF
v_gene: TRBV3-1/TRBV3-2; d_gene: TRBD2; abundance: -; j_gene: TRBJ2-1; CDR3nt: TGTGCCAGCAGCCTCTCGGCGGCGGGAGGCGGAGAGCAGTTCTTC; CDR3aa: CASSLSAAGGGEQFF
v_gene: TRBV5-1; d_gene: TRBD1; abundance: -; j_gene: TRBJ1-2; CDR3nt: TGCGCCAGCAGCTCCGCCGGGACAGGGGAGGGCTACACCTTC; CDR3aa: CASSSAGTGEGYTF
v_gene: TRBV12-3/TRBV12-4; d_gene: TRBD1; abundance: -; j_gene: TRBJ2-1; CDR3nt: TGTGCCAGCAGAACGACAGGGTCAAATGAGCAGTTCTTC; CDR3aa: CASRTTGSNEQFF
v_gene: TRBV5-1; d_gene: -; abundance: -; j_gene: TRBJ2-6; CDR3nt: TGCGCCAGCAGCCCCAGGGACTTACACTCCTCTGGGGCCAACGTCCTGACTTTC; CDR3aa: CASSPRDLHSSGANVLTF
v_gene: TRBV2; d_gene: -; abundance: -; j_gene: TRBJ2-3; CDR3nt: TGTGCCAGCAGTGTACTGGGCAGGCTTGGGTCAGATACGCAGTATTTT; CDR3aa: CASSVLGRLGSDTQYF
v_gene: TRBV3-1/TRBV3-2; d_gene: TRBD2; abundance: -; j_gene: TRBJ2-1; CDR3nt: TGTGCCAGCACGATGAGCGGGAGGCTCGGGAATGAGCAGTTCTTC; CDR3aa: CASTMSGRLGNEQFF
v_gene: TRBV2; d_gene: TRBD2; abundance: -; j_gene: TRBJ2-3; CDR3nt: TGTGCCAGCAGTCAACTAGCGGGGGCTAGCACAGATACGCAGTATTTT; CDR3aa: CASSQLAGASTDTQYF